This TCR beta chain was found in a study of T-cell memory formation after mild COVID-19. This clonotype was seen at least ten times. Antigen unknown. Germline CDR1 and CDR2: SGHTA and FQGNSA. This CDR3 spans 16 amino acids. V gave up 5 bases and J gave up 1 base, with 18 bases separating them. Using constant-segment primers, 5'RACE produced TCR alpha and TCR beta cDNA libraries carrying sample barcodes and UMIs. MiXCR, run by TCRdb on the 5' RACE reads, gives a single entry per CDR3 protein. This table has some 320,000 distinct CDR3 sequences, approximately 16% appearing once. Findings of the study overall: Shrinking CD4+ clones were chiefly CM and EM; CD8+ ones were chiefly EMRA. Memory cells collected pre-infection included some clones that later responded, suggesting cross-reactive memory joined. Nothing showed for sure that second-wave clones peaking on day 37 were SARS-CoV-2 specific.

The sample comprised PBMCs or a T cell subset sorted from them (not recorded which). V and J are TRBV7-2 and TRBJ2-7; possibly TRBD1 for D (6 bases). The receptor comes from a man aged 18-30 years who had mild COVID-19 (a few samples of this study predate the infection). Cell type and time point are not known. CDR3 residues: CASSRSGTRESYEQYF. The CDR3 coding sequence is TGTGCCAGCAGCCGATCCGGGACAAGAGAGTCCTACGAGCAGTACTTC.